The present T cell receptor beta chain was sequenced within a study of T-cell reconstitution after alpha-beta-depleted transplantation in children. Study-wide points: Surviving recipient cells, namely T cells and thymic progenitors, were the source of high day-60 TCRbeta diversity in some patients.

For TCRbeta, the library was prepared with unique molecular identifiers. TCRdb ran MiXCR on the PCR reads and lists one entry per CDR3 protein. The repertoire has 200,000 to 300,000 distinct CDR3 sequences, approximately 8% of them found once; the top ten carry almost 6.5%. V was pared by 0 bases and J by 0 bases, with 9 bases between. The length of the CDR3 is 15 residues. Germline CDR1 is DFQATT and CDR2 is SNEGSKA (reference sequence). This clonotype was detected many times. As yet, its antigen is unknown. This receptor was obtained from a male patient between 5 and 17 years old who had a stem cell transplant for acute lymphoblastic leukemia, so the T cells may come from the graft donor. The starting material was PBMCs, mostly from graft donor cells, obtained 180 days after TCRalphabeta/CD19-depleted stem cell transplant. This rearrangement joins TRBV20-1 to TRBJ1-5; D uncertain. The CDR3 nucleotides are TGCAGTGCTAGAGAGGCAGTATATAGCAATCAGCCCCAGCATTTT. It translates to CSAREAVYSNQPQHF.